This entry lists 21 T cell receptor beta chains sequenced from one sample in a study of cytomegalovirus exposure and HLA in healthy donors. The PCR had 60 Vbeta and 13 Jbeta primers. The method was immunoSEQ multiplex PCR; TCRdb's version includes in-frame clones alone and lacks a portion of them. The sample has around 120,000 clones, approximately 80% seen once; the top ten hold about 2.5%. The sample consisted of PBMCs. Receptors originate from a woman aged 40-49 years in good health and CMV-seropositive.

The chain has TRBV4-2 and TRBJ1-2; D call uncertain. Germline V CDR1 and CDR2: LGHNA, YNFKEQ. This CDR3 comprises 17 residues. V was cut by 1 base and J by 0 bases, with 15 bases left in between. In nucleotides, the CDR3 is TGTGCCAGCAGCCAAGCCGGTTTGGAGGGCTCTAACTATGGCTACACCTTC. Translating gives CASSQAGLEGSNYGYTF.

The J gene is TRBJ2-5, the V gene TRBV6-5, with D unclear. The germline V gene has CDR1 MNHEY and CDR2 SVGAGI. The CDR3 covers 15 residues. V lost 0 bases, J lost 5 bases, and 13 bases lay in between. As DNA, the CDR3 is TGTGCCAGCAGTTACTCGAACCCAGCGAGGGAGACCCAGTACTTC. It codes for CASSYSNPARETQYF.

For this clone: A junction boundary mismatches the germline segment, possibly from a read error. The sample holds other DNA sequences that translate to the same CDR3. CDR3 DNA sequence: TGCGCCAGCAGCTTGGGACAGGTTAGCTTCTCCTATAATTCCCCCCTCCACTTT. It is translated as CASSLGQVSFSYNSPLHF. The chain is built from TRBV5-1 and TRBJ1-6; weak D call: TRBD1 (6 bases). Looked up from germline, CDR1 is SGHRS and CDR2 is YFSETQ. The CDR3 loop spans 18 amino acids.

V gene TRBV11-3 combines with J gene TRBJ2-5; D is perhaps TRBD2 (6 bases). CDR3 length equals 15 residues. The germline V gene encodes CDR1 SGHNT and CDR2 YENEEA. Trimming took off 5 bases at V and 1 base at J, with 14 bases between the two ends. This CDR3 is CASSPGEVTQETQYF. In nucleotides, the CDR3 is TGTGCCAGCAGCCCCGGGGAGGTCACCCAAGAGACCCAGTACTTC.

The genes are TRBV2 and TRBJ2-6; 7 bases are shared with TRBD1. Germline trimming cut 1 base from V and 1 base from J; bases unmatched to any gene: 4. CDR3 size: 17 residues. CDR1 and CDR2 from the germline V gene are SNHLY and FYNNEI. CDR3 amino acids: CASSEGVRGSGANVLTF. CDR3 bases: TGTGCCAGCAGTGAAGGAGTCAGGGGGTCTGGGGCCAACGTCCTGACTTTC.

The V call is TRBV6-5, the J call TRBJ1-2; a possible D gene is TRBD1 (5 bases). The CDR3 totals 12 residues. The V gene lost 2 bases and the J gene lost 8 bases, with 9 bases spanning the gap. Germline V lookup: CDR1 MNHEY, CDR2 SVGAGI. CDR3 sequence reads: CASSYQGQGYTF. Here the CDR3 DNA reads TGTGCCAGCAGTTACCAAGGACAAGGCTACACCTTC.

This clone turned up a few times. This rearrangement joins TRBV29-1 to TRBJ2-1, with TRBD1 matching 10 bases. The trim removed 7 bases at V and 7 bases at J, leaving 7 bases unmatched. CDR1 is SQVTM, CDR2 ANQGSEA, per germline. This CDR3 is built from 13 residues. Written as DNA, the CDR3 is TGCAGCGCACAGGACAGGGGGAGGAATGAGCAGTTCTTC. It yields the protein CSAQDRGRNEQFF.

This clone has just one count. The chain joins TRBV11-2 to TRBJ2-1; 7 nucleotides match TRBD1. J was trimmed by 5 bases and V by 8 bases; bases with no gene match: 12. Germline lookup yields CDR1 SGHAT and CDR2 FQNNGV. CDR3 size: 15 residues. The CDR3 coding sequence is TGTGCCAGCGGCTCGATAGGGACAGCCAACAATGAGCAGTTCTTC. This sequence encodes CASGSIGTANNEQFF.

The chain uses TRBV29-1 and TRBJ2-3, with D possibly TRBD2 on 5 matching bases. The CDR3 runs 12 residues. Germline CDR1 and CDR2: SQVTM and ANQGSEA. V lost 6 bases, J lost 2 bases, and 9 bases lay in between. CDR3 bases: TGCAGCGTCCGGGAATCCACAGATACGCAGTATTTT. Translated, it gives CSVRESTDTQYF.

CDR3 loop: CASREGGAVDALFGQYF. The CDR3, as DNA: TGCGCCAGCAGGGAAGGGGGCGCAGTAGACGCCCTTTTCGGGCAGTACTTC. V and J are TRBV5-1 and TRBJ2-5, with 7 bases lining up with TRBD1. Germline values: CDR1 SGHRS, CDR2 YFSETQ. The V segment lost 5 bases and the J segment 11 bases; nucleotides outside the gene matches: 24. The CDR3 consists of 17 residues.

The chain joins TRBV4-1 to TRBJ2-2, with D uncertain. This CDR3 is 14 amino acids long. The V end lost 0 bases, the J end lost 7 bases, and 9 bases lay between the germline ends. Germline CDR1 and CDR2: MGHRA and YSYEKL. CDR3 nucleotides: TGCGCCAGCAGCCAAGAAGGCAGGCTCGGGGAGCTGTTTTTT. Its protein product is CASSQEGRLGELFF.

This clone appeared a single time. The CDR3 here is CSVTGGGNTEAFF. CDR3 DNA: TGCAGCGTTACAGGGGGGGGAAACACTGAAGCTTTCTTT. J is TRBJ1-1 and V is TRBV29-1; 8 nucleotides agree with TRBD1. Germline trimming cut 5 bases from V and 2 bases from J; bases unmatched to any gene: 4. Germline V gene sequence: CDR1 SQVTM, CDR2 ANQGSEA. This CDR3 has 13 residues.

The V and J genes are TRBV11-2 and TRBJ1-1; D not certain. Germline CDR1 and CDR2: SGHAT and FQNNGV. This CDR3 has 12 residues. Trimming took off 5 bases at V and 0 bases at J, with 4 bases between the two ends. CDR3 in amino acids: CASSPVNTEAFF. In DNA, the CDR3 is TGTGCCAGCAGCCCAGTGAACACTGAAGCTTTCTTT. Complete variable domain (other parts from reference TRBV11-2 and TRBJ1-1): EAGVAQSPRYKIIEKRQSVAFWCNPISGHATLYWYQQILGQGPKLLIQFQNNGVVDDSQLPKDRFSAERLKGVDSTLKIQPAKLEDSAVYLCASSPVNTEAFFGQGTRLTVV.

CDR3 bases: TGTGCCAGCAGTAGGACTAGCGGACGCACAGATACGCAGTATTTT. This encodes CASSRTSGRTDTQYF. The V and J genes are TRBV6-4 and TRBJ2-3, with 10 bases that match TRBD2. The germline V gene encodes CDR1 MRHNA and CDR2 SNTAGT. The CDR3 is 15 residues long. The V and J ends lost 5 bases and 1 base, in that order; junction bases with no gene match: 3.

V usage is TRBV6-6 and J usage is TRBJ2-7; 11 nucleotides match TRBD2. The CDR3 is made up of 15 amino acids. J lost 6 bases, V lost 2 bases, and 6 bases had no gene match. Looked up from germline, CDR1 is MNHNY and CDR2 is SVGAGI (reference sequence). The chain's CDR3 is CASSYPGLAGREQYF. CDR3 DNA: TGTGCCAGCAGTTACCCCGGACTAGCGGGCCGCGAGCAGTACTTC.

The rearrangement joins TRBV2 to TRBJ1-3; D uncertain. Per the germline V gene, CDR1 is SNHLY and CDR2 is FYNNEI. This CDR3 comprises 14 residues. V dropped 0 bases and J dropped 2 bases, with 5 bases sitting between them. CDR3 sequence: CASSEARAGNTIYF. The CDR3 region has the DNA TGTGCCAGCAGTGAAGCCCGTGCTGGAAACACCATATATTTT.

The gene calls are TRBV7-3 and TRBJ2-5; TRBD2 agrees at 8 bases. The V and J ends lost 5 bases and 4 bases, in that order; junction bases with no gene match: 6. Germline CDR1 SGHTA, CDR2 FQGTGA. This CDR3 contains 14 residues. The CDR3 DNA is TGTGCCAGCAGCCCTGGGACTAGTACAGAGACCCAGTACTTC. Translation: CASSPGTSTETQYF.

In nucleotides, the CDR3 is TGTGCCAGCAGTTGGCAGGGAACAGATACGCAGTATTTT. It specifies CASSWQGTDTQYF. The genes are TRBV5-6 and TRBJ2-3, with D tentatively TRBD1 (5 bases). V was pared by 5 bases and J by 3 bases, with 10 bases between. The CDR3 runs to 13 residues. Germline V CDR1 and CDR2: SGHDT, YYEEEE.

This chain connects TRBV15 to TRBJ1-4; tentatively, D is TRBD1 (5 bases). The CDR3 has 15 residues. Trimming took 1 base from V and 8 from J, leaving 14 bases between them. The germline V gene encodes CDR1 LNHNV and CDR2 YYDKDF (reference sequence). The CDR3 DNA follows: TGTGCCACCAGCAGAGGGGAAGGGGTAAAAGAAAAACTGTTTTTT. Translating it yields CATSRGEGVKEKLFF.

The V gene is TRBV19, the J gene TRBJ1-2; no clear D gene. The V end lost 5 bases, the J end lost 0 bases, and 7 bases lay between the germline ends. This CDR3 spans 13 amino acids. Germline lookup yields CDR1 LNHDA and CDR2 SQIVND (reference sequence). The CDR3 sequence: CASSPQANYGYTF. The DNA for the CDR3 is TGTGCCAGTAGTCCACAAGCTAACTATGGCTACACCTTC.

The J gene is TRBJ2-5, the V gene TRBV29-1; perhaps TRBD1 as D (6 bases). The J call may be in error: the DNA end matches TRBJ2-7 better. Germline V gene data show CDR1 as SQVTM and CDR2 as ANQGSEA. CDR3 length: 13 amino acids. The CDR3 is CSVGGQRTYEQYF. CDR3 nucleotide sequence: TGCAGCGTTGGCGGACAGAGGACCTACGAGCAGTACTTC.